The next 28 T cell receptor beta chains were all read from a single sample in a study of somatic mutations in cytotoxic T cells in rheumatoid arthritis. Method: immunoSEQ multiplex PCR; TCRdb's copy keeps in-frame clones and lacks some. Counted here are about 18,000 clones, 74% occurring once; the ten biggest clones make up about 5%. Sequencing was carried out using CD8+ T cells sorted from blood. Source of these receptors: a man aged 60-69 years in good health.

This rearrangement joins TRBV11-1 to TRBJ2-7; TRBD1 is a possible D gene (5 bases). CDR3 size: 14 residues. With 3 bases removed from V and 4 bases from J, the gap between germline ends came to 13 bases. CDR1 and CDR2 from the germline V gene are SGHAT and FQDESV (reference sequence). As DNA, the CDR3 is TGTGCCAGCAGCTTTGAGCAGGGCCCTTACGAGCAGTACTTC. This sequence encodes CASSFEQGPYEQYF.

Concerning this clone: The sample contains more than one DNA sequence encoding this CDR3. The rearrangement links TRBV27 to TRBJ2-7, with a tentative D call TRBD2 (6 bases). This CDR3 has 13 residues. The germline CDR1 and CDR2 sequences are MNHEY and SMNVEV (reference sequence). Trimming took off 5 bases at V and 1 base at J, with 9 bases between the two ends. For the CDR3, the DNA is TGTGCCAGCAGTAGGGACTCTTCCTACGAGCAGTACTTC. It codes for CASSRDSSYEQYF.

J is TRBJ2-3 and V is TRBV5-6; TRBD2 aligns across 14 bases. The CDR3 extends over 18 amino acids. Trimming removed 4 bases from V and 3 bases from J; junction bases left unmatched: 10. Germline CDR1 SGHDT, CDR2 YYEEEE. CDR3 DNA: TGTGCCAGCAGCGAGGGACTAGCGGGGGATTGGGGAACAGATACGCAGTATTTT. Translating gives CASSEGLAGDWGTDTQYF.

In its sample, this clone was seen once. For the CDR3, the DNA is TGTGCCAGCAGCTTAGTCGGGACAGGGTACACCGGGGAGCTGTTTTTT. Protein: CASSLVGTGYTGELFF. This chain joins TRBV7-9 and TRBJ2-2, with TRBD1 matching over 9 bases. Germline assignment: CDR1 SEHNR and CDR2 FQNEAQ (reference sequence). The V and J ends lost 1 base and 3 bases, in that order; junction bases with no gene match: 3. The CDR3 length is 16 residues.

As concerns this clone: In the same sample, other DNA sequences code for this CDR3. This rearrangement joins TRBV19 to TRBJ2-1; 7 bases align to TRBD2. This CDR3 has 16 residues. The germline CDR1 and CDR2 sequences are LNHDA and SQIVND (reference sequence). Losses at the gene ends were 2 bases for V and 0 bases for J; bases not matched to a gene: 4. As DNA, the CDR3 is TGTGCCAGTAGTATAACGGGCGGGAGCTCCTACAATGAGCAGTTCTTC. Amino acids: CASSITGGSSYNEQFF.

Within the sample, this clone is medium-sized. The chain carries TRBV4-2 and TRBJ1-2; no firm D call. Looked up from germline, CDR1 is LGHNA and CDR2 is YNFKEQ. The CDR3 totals 13 residues. V was trimmed by 2 bases and J by 8 bases, leaving 12 bases between them. CDR3 sequence (DNA): TGTGCCAGCAGCCAATCGAGGGCTGAGGGCTACACCTTC. This translates into CASSQSRAEGYTF.

Only a few counts were recorded for this clone. V usage is TRBV4-1 and J usage is TRBJ2-7; 7 nucleotides match TRBD1. Germline CDR1 is MGHRA and CDR2 is YSYEKL. This CDR3 is built from 17 residues. Germline trimming cut 1 base from V and 4 bases from J; bases unmatched to any gene: 13. The CDR3 loop is CASSQVPMGQRLYEQYF. The CDR3 nucleotides are TGCGCCAGCAGCCAAGTACCTATGGGACAGCGCCTATACGAGCAGTACTTC.

The chain combines TRBV9 with TRBJ2-3; no definite D call. Germline V gives CDR1 SGDLS, CDR2 YYNGEE. The CDR3 totals 15 residues. V lost 2 bases, J lost 0 bases, and 10 bases lay in between. CDR3 in amino acids: CASSVERISTDTQYF. The CDR3 bases are TGTGCCAGCAGCGTGGAGAGGATTAGCACAGATACGCAGTATTTT.

The V and J genes are TRBV5-1 and TRBJ2-7; 7 bases are shared with TRBD1. V was pared by 4 bases and J by 2 bases, with 9 bases of the junction left unmatched. Germline values: CDR1 SGHRS, CDR2 YFSETQ. The CDR3 is 15 amino acids. This chain's CDR3 is CASSPRTGGPYEQYF. The CDR3 coding sequence is TGCGCCAGCAGCCCACGGACAGGAGGCCCCTACGAGCAGTACTTC.

This clone was recorded once. The gene calls are TRBV19 and TRBJ1-4, with 9 bases matching TRBD1. Per germline, CDR1 LNHDA and CDR2 SQIVND (reference sequence). The CDR3 totals 15 residues. The J segment lost 6 bases and the V segment lost 4 bases, leaving 6 bases of the junction unmatched. CDR3 residues: CASSTLQGAYEKLFF. The CDR3 DNA follows: TGTGCCAGTAGTACATTACAGGGGGCGTATGAAAAACTGTTTTTT.

The genes are TRBV28 and TRBJ2-1; 8 nucleotides align to TRBD1. The CDR3 is made up of 14 amino acids. CDR1 is MDHEN and CDR2 is SYDVKM in the germline V gene. V was pared by 8 bases and J by 7 bases, with 10 bases of the junction left unmatched. Here the CDR3 reads CASSLDRAQNEQFF. As DNA, the CDR3 is TGTGCCAGCTCGCTGGACAGGGCCCAAAATGAGCAGTTCTTC.

The CDR3 nucleotides read TGTGCCAGCGCGGGGGCGGACCAAGAGACCCAGTACTTC. As protein: CASAGADQETQYF. The chain employs TRBV2 and TRBJ2-5, with D perhaps TRBD2 (7 bases). This CDR3 comprises 13 residues. Germline CDR1 reads SNHLY; CDR2 reads FYNNEI. Deletions cut 8 bases from V and 0 bases from J, with 10 bases between.

The chain has TRBV6-5 and TRBJ1-6; 9 bases fit TRBD1. Germline V gives CDR1 MNHEY, CDR2 SVGAGI. The CDR3 consists of 14 residues. V lost 5 bases to trimming and J lost 8 bases; unmatched junction nucleotides: 4. The DNA for the CDR3 is TGTGCCAGCAGTGCCGGGACAGGGTATTCACCCCTCCACTTT. Protein product: CASSAGTGYSPLHF.

The chain uses TRBV11-1 and TRBJ1-1; D is unclear. This CDR3 comprises 14 residues. CDR1 is SGHAT and CDR2 is FQDESV in the germline V gene (reference sequence). Trimming removed 5 bases at V and 4 bases at J, with 14 bases between. The CDR3, as DNA: TGTGCCAGCAGCCGCGGCGGAGGAGGCACTGAAGCTTTCTTT. It codes for CASSRGGGGTEAFF.

The chain uses TRBV29-1 and TRBJ2-7; 10 bases fit TRBD1. The CDR3 spans 14 residues. From germline, CDR1 is SQVTM and CDR2 ANQGSEA. Trimming at V came to 0 bases and at J to 5 bases, leaving 4 bases not matched to a gene. CDR3 nucleotide sequence: TGCAGCGTTGAAGATGGGACAGGGGTCGACGAGCAGTACTTC. The encoded protein is CSVEDGTGVDEQYF.

The rearrangement uses TRBV29-1 and TRBJ1-1; D is unresolved. The germline gives CDR1 SQVTM, CDR2 ANQGSEA. Trimming stripped 7 bases from V and 4 bases from J, with 19 bases between. This CDR3 is built from 14 residues. DNA for the CDR3: TGCAGCGCCGGCGGGAGGATTCAACGCACTGAAGCTTTCTTT. Residues: CSAGGRIQRTEAFF. The whole variable domain, filled in from reference TRBV29-1 and TRBJ1-1, reads SAVISQKPSRDICQRGTSLTIQCQVDSQVTMMFWYRQQPGQSLTLIATANQGSEATYESGFVIDKFPISRPNLTFSTLTVSNMSPEDSSIYLCSAGGRIQRTEAFFGQGTRLTVV.

J is TRBJ2-3 and V is TRBV7-9; 8 nucleotides match TRBD2. With 5 bases clipped from V and 3 bases from J, the junction kept 10 bases outside the gene matches. The CDR3 consists of 16 residues. Germline lookup yields CDR1 SEHNR and CDR2 FQNEAQ (reference sequence). CDR3 residues: CASSPPSGGATDTQYF. The CDR3 DNA reads as TGTGCCAGCAGCCCCCCGTCCGGGGGGGCGACAGATACGCAGTATTTT.

The chain is built from TRBV7-9 and TRBJ1-2, with TRBD1 identical over 7 bases. With V trimmed by 4 bases and J by 8 bases, 10 bases remained unmatched. The CDR3 contains 14 residues. Germline CDR1 and CDR2: SEHNR and FQNEAQ (reference sequence). In DNA, the CDR3 is TGTGCCAGCAGCTCTTACAGGGGCTCGGGGGGCTACACCTTC. The encoded protein is CASSSYRGSGGYTF.

This clone has a single count. The chain uses TRBV9 and TRBJ2-7, with TRBD1 as a possible D gene (6 bases). Trimming cost V 4 bases and J 7 bases, with 15 bases left between them. Germline CDR1 and CDR2: SGDLS and YYNGEE. CDR3 length: 13 residues. The CDR3 is CASSPRGYWEQYF. The CDR3 DNA reads as TGTGCCAGCAGCCCCAGGGGCTACTGGGAGCAGTACTTC.

The chain's CDR3 is CASSLNSGSSYEQYF. DNA of the CDR3: TGTGCCAGCAGCTTAAACAGCGGAAGCTCCTACGAGCAGTACTTC. The chain couples TRBV11-3 to TRBJ2-7; D is perhaps TRBD2 (5 bases). CDR1 is SGHNT and CDR2 is YENEEA in the germline V gene. The CDR3 consists of 15 residues. Trimming removed 2 bases at V and 0 bases at J, with 11 bases between.

The chain joins TRBV19 to TRBJ2-5; 15 bases line up with TRBD2. The CDR3 sequence is 17 residues long. Trimming cost V 3 bases and J 4 bases; bases outside gene matches: 6. CDR1 and CDR2 (germline): LNHDA, SQIVND (reference sequence). The CDR3 coding sequence is TGTGCCAGTAGTATCGGGACTAGCGGGAGGATGGGAGAGACCCAGTACTTC. Its protein is CASSIGTSGRMGETQYF.

The chain couples TRBV27 to TRBJ2-1, with 7 bases lining up with TRBD2. This CDR3 comprises 16 residues. Trimming took 5 bases from V and 1 from J; bases not matched to a gene: 8. The germline V gene has CDR1 MNHEY and CDR2 SMNVEV (reference sequence). The CDR3 loop is CASSGAPGGSYNEQFF. CDR3 coding DNA: TGTGCCAGCAGTGGGGCCCCGGGGGGTTCCTACAATGAGCAGTTCTTC.

The table lists this clone with a few counts. This chain joins TRBV4-1 and TRBJ2-3; D might be TRBD2 (6 bases). The CDR3 contains 14 residues. V was trimmed by 6 bases and J by 4 bases, leaving 14 bases between them. Germline V gives CDR1 MGHRA, CDR2 YSYEKL. CDR3: CASRGSPSADTQYF. The CDR3 nucleotides are TGCGCCAGCAGAGGTAGCCCTAGCGCAGATACGCAGTATTTT.

The chain uses TRBV6-1 and TRBJ2-7; D gene ambiguous. Trimming took 0 bases from V and 3 from J, leaving 21 bases between them. The germline gives CDR1 MNHNS, CDR2 SASEGT. This CDR3 region has 18 residues. CDR3 sequence reads: CASSEAVWSPRSYYEQYF. The CDR3 DNA reads as TGTGCCAGCAGTGAAGCAGTGTGGTCTCCCCGGAGCTACTACGAGCAGTACTTC.

In its sample, this clone was seen a few times. The rearrangement links TRBV15 to TRBJ2-3; 10 positions match TRBD1. The J segment lost 6 bases and the V segment lost 0 bases, leaving 9 bases of the junction unmatched. Germline values: CDR1 LNHNV, CDR2 YYDKDF (reference sequence). This CDR3 is 17 amino acids long. The DNA for the CDR3 is TGTGCCACCAGCAGAGATGGGGGACAGGGGTCTTTCGATACGCAGTATTTT. Its protein product is CATSRDGGQGSFDTQYF.

The DNA for the CDR3 is TGTGCCAGTAGTATTATCGGACAGGGGGCATTGAACACTGAAGCTTTCTTT. This translates into CASSIIGQGALNTEAFF. V is TRBV19 and J is TRBJ1-1; 11 bases agree with TRBD1. The CDR3 contains 17 residues. Looked up from germline, CDR1 is LNHDA and CDR2 is SQIVND (reference sequence). The ends lost 3 bases at V and 0 bases at J; junction bases unmatched: 6.

V is TRBV6-1 and J is TRBJ1-5, with 8 bases that match TRBD1. CDR3 length: 16 amino acids. The J segment lost 6 bases and the V segment lost 0 bases, leaving 7 bases of the junction unmatched. Germline values: CDR1 MNHNS, CDR2 SASEGT. CDR3 protein: CASSEAPSGGLQPQHF. CDR3 nucleotides: TGTGCCAGCAGTGAAGCTCCGTCAGGGGGCCTTCAGCCCCAGCATTTT.

The rearrangement joins TRBV19 to TRBJ2-7; D gene uncertain. The CDR3 has 12 residues. Trimming stripped 9 bases from V and 2 bases from J, with 11 bases between. CDR1 is LNHDA, CDR2 SQIVND, per germline (reference sequence). CDR3 in amino acids: CASARHPYEQYF. CDR3 nucleotide sequence: TGTGCCAGCGCTAGGCACCCCTACGAGCAGTACTTC.